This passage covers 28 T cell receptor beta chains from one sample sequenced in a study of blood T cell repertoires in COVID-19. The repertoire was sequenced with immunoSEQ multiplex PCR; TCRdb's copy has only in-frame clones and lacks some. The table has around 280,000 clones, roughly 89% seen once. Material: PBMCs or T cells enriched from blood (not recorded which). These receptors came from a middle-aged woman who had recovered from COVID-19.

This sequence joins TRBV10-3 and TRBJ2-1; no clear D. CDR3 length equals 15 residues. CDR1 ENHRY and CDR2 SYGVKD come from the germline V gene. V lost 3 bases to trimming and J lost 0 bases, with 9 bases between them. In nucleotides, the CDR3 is TGTGCCATCAGTGAAACGACTTCCTCCTACAATGAGCAGTTCTTC. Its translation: CAISETTSSYNEQFF.

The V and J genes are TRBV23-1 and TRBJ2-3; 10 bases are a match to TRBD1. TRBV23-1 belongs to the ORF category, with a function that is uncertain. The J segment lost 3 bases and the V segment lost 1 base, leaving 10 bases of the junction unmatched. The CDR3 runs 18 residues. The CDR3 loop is CASSQYKQDRGPTDTQYF. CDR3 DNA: TGCGCCAGCAGTCAATATAAACAAGACAGGGGGCCAACAGATACGCAGTATTTT.

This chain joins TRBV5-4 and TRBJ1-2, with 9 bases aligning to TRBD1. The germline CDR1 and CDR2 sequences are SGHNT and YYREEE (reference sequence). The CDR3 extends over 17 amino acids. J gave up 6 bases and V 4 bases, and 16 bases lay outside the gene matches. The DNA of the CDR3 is TGTGCCAGCAGCGCTGTCACCGGGACAGGGAGCTTTCATGGCTACACCTTC. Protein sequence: CASSAVTGTGSFHGYTF.

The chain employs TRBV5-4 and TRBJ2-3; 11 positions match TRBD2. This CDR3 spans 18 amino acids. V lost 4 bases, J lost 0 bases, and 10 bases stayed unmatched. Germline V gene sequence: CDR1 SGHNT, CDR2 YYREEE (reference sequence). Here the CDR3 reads CASSPSLAGGRSTDTQYF. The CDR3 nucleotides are TGTGCCAGCAGCCCATCCCTAGCGGGGGGCCGTAGCACAGATACGCAGTATTTT.

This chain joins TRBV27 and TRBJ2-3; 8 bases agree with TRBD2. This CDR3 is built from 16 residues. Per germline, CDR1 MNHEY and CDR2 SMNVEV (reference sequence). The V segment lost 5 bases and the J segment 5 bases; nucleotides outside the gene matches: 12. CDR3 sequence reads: CASSPSFAGGGDTQYF. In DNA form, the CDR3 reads TGTGCCAGCAGTCCATCCTTTGCGGGAGGAGGAGATACGCAGTATTTT.

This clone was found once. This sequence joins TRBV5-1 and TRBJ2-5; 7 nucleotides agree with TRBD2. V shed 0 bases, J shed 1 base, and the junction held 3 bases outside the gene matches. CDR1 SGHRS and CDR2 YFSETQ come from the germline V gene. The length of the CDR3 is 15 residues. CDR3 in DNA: TGCGCCAGCAGCTTGGAAGCGGGGCCCCAAGAGACCCAGTACTTC. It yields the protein CASSLEAGPQETQYF.

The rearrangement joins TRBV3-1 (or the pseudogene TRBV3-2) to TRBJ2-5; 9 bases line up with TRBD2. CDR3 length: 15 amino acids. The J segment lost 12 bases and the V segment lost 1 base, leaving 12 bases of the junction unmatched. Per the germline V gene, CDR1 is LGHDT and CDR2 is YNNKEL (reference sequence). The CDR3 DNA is TGTGCCAGCAGCCAAGGGGGGGGGACTAGCCACACAAAGTACTTC. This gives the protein CASSQGGGTSHTKYF.

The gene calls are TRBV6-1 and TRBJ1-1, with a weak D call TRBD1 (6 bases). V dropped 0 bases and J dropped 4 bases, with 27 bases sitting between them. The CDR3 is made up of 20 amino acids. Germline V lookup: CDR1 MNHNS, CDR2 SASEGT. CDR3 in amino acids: CASSEAFPPDFGDRPTEAFF. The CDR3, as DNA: TGTGCCAGCAGTGAAGCGTTCCCTCCGGACTTCGGCGACAGGCCCACTGAAGCTTTCTTT.

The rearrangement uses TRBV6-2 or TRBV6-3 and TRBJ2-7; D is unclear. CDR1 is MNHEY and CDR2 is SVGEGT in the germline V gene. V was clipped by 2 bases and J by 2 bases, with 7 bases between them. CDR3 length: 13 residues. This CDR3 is CASSYAGTYEQYF. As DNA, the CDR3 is TGTGCCAGCAGTTACGCCGGTACCTACGAGCAGTACTTC.

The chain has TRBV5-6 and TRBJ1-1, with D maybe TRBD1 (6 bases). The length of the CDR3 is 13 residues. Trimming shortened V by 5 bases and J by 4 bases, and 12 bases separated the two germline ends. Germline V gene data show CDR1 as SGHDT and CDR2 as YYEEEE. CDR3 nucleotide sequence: TGTGCCAGCAGTTTTCTACAGGGCACTGAAGCTTTCTTT. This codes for CASSFLQGTEAFF.

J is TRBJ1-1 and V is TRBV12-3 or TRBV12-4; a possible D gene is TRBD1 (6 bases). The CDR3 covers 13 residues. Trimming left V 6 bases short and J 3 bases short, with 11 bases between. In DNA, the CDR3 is TGTGCCAGCAGCTTATACAGGGACACTGAAGCTTTCTTT. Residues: CASSLYRDTEAFF.

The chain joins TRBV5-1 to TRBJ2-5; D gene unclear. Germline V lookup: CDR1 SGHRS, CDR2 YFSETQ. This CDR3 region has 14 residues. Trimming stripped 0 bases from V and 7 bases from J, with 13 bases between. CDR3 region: CASSLGQAAPTQYF. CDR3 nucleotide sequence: TGCGCCAGCAGCTTGGGGCAGGCCGCGCCGACCCAGTACTTC.

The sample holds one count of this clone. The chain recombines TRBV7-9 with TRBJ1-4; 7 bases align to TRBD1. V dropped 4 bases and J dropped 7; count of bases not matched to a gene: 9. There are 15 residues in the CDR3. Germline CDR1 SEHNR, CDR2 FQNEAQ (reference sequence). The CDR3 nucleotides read TGTGCCAGCAGCTCGGGGTACAGGGGATTTGAAAAACTGTTTTTT. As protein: CASSSGYRGFEKLFF.

CDR3 coding DNA: TGTGCCAGCAGCTCTACTAGCGGGAGGGCCTCCGAGCAGTACTTC. This sequence encodes CASSSTSGRASEQYF. This rearrangement joins TRBV7-3 to TRBJ2-7; 13 nucleotides agree with TRBD2. The germline gives CDR1 SGHTA, CDR2 FQGTGA. J gave up 6 bases and V 4 bases, and 6 bases lay outside the gene matches. The CDR3 contains 15 residues.

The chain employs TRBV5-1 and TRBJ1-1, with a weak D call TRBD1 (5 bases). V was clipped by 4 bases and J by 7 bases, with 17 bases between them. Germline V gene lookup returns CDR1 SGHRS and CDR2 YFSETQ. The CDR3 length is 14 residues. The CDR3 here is CASSGGDGWSEAFF. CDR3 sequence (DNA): TGCGCCAGCAGCGGGGGGGACGGCTGGAGTGAAGCTTTCTTT.

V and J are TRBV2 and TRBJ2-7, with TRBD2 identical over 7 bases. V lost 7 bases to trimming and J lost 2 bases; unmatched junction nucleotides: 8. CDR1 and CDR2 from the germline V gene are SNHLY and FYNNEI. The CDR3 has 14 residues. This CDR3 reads CASTGRDYTYEQYF. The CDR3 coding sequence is TGTGCCAGCACTGGAAGGGACTATACCTACGAGCAGTACTTC.

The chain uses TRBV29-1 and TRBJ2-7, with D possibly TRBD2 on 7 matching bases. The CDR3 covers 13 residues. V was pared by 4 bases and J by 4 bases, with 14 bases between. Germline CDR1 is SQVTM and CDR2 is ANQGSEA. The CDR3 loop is CSVGGGPPYEQYF. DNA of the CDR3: TGCAGCGTTGGGGGGGGCCCTCCTTACGAGCAGTACTTC.

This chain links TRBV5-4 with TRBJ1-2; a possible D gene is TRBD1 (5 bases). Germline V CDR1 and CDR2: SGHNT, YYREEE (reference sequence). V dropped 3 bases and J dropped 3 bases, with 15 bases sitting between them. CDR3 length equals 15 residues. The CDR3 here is CASSSAGGEDYGYTF. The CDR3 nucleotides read TGTGCCAGCAGCTCTGCGGGGGGAGAGGACTATGGCTACACCTTC.

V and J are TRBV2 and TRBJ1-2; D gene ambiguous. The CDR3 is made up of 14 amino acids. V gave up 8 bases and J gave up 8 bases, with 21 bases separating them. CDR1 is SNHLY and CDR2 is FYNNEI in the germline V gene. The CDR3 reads CASVREAQVGGYTF. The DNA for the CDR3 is TGTGCCAGCGTGAGGGAAGCTCAAGTGGGAGGCTACACCTTC.

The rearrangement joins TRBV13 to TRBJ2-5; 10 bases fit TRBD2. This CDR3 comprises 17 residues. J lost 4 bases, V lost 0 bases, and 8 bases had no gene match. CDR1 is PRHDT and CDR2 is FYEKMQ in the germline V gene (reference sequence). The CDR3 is CASSLGWSGRAGETQYF. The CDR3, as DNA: TGTGCCAGCAGCTTAGGTTGGAGCGGGAGGGCCGGAGAGACCCAGTACTTC.

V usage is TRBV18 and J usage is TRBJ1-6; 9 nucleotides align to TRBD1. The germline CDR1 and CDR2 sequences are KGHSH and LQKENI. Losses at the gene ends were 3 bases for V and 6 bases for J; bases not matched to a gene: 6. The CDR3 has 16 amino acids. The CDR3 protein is CASSPETGGRNSPLHF. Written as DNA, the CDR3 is TGTGCCAGCTCACCGGAAACAGGGGGCCGTAATTCACCCCTCCACTTT.

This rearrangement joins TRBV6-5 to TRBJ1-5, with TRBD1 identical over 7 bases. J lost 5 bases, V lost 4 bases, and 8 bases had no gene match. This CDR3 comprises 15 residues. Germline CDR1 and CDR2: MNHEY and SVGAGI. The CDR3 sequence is CASSLAGGSYQPQHF. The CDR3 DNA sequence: TGTGCCAGCAGTTTAGCAGGGGGATCGTATCAGCCCCAGCATTTT.

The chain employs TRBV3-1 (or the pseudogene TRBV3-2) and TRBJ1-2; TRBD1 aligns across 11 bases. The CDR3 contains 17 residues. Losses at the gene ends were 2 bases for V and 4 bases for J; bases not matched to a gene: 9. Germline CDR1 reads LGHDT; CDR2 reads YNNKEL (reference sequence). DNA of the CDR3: TGTGCCAGCAGCCAAATCTGGACAGGGGGCGCTGGCTATGGCTACACCTTC. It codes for CASSQIWTGGAGYGYTF.

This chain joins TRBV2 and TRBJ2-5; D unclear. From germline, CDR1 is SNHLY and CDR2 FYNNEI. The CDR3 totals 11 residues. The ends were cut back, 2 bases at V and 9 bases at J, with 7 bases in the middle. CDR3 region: CASSEYSAQYF. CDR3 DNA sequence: TGTGCCAGCAGTGAATACTCGGCCCAGTACTTC.

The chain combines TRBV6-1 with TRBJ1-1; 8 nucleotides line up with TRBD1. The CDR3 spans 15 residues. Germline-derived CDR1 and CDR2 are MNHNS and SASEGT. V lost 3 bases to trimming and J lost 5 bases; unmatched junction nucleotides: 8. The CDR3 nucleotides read TGTGCCAGCAGTGACAGGGGGCGCACGGGTACTGAAGCTTTCTTT. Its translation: CASSDRGRTGTEAFF.

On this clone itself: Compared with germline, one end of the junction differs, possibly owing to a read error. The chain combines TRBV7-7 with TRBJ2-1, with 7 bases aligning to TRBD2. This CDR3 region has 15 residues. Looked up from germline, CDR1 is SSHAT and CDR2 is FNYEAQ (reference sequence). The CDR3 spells CASSPSSGPYNEQFF. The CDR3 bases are TGTGCTAGCAGCCCCAGTAGCGGGCCCTACAATGAGCAGTTCTTC.

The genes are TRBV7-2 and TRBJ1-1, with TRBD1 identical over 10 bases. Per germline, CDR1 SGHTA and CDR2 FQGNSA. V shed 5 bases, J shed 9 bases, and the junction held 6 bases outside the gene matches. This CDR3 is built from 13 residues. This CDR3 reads CASSTRQGAKAFF. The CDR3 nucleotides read TGTGCCAGCAGCACCCGACAGGGGGCGAAAGCTTTCTTT.

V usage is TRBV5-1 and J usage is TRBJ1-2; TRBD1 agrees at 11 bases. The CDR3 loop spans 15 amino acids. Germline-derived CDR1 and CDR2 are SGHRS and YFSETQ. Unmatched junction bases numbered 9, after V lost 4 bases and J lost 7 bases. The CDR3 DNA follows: TGCGCCAGCAGCCCCGGGACAGGGGGAACGGCTGGCTACACCTTC. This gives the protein CASSPGTGGTAGYTF.